These 10 T cell receptor beta chains originate from one sample sequenced in a study of blood T cell repertoires in COVID-19. Repertoires were generated with immunoSEQ multiplex PCR, while TCRdb's copy carries only in-frame clones and drops some. The data show hundreds of thousands of clones, with more than 75% seen just once and about 4% held by the top ten. The source material was PBMCs or T cells enriched from blood (not recorded which). The receptor source for this set is a young man who had recovered from COVID-19.

The V gene is TRBV6-1, the J gene TRBJ2-1, with 13 nucleotides matching TRBD2. Germline V gene lookup returns CDR1 MNHNS and CDR2 SASEGT. CDR3 length: 19 amino acids. Trimming took 4 bases from V and 0 from J; bases not matched to a gene: 9. CDR3 sequence reads: CASSALWGLAGSSYNEQFF. CDR3 nucleotide sequence: TGTGCCAGCAGTGCGCTGTGGGGACTAGCGGGGAGCTCCTACAATGAGCAGTTCTTC.

The count of this clone is one. Other DNA sequences in the same sample also yield this CDR3. V is TRBV2 and J is TRBJ1-6; the match to TRBD1 covers 8 bases. After removal of 6 bases from V and 8 bases from J, the junction contained 6 bases not matched to a gene. This CDR3 has 14 residues. Per the germline V gene, CDR1 is SNHLY and CDR2 is FYNNEI. CDR3 DNA: TGTGCCAGCAGCCGGACAGGGAGAGATTCACCCCTCCACTTT. Translating it yields CASSRTGRDSPLHF.

This chain uses TRBV19 with TRBJ1-1; 7 bases fit TRBD1. Germline V gene data show CDR1 as LNHDA and CDR2 as SQIVND (reference sequence). V dropped 4 bases and J dropped 0; count of bases not matched to a gene: 2. This CDR3 has 14 residues. CDR3 in DNA: TGTGCCAGTAGTAGGGACAGCTTGAACACTGAAGCTTTCTTT. This encodes CASSRDSLNTEAFF. Full variable domain (remainder filled in from reference TRBV19 and TRBJ1-1): DGGITQSPKYLFRKEGQNVTLSCEQNLNHDAMYWYRQDPGQGLRLIYYSQIVNDFQKGDIAEGYSVSREKKESFPLTVTSAQKNPTAFYLCASSRDSLNTEAFFGQGTRLTVV.

The gene calls are TRBV5-1 and TRBJ2-3; TRBD2 matches 9 bases. This CDR3 region has 14 residues. Germline V gene data show CDR1 as SGHRS and CDR2 as YFSETQ. J gave up 4 bases and V 8 bases, and 8 bases lay outside the gene matches. CDR3 DNA sequence: TGCGCCAGTGGGACTAGCAGGAACCCAGATACGCAGTATTTT. Translating gives CASGTSRNPDTQYF.

The V call is TRBV28, the J call TRBJ1-2; D gene unclear. Germline-derived CDR1 and CDR2 are MDHEN and SYDVKM. The ends were cut back, 4 bases at V and 7 bases at J, with 19 bases in the middle. CDR3 length: 15 amino acids. The CDR3 sequence is CASSSNPGTLFGYTF. CDR3 sequence (DNA): TGTGCCAGCAGTTCAAATCCGGGAACACTTTTTGGCTACACCTTC.

The chain uses TRBV10-1 and TRBJ2-3, with TRBD2 as a possible D gene (7 bases). The CDR3 extends over 15 amino acids. The germline CDR1 and CDR2 sequences are WNHNN and SYGVQD (reference sequence). V was cut by 2 bases and J by 4 bases, with 13 bases left in between. For the CDR3, the DNA is TGCGCCAGCAGTGAGGTGGGGGGGGCCGCAGATACGCAGTATTTT. This codes for CASSEVGGAADTQYF.

The genes are TRBV11-2 and TRBJ1-1; D possibly corresponds to TRBD1 (6 bases). The CDR3 runs to 16 residues. The V end lost 5 bases, the J end lost 5 bases, and 21 bases lay between the germline ends. Germline assignment: CDR1 SGHAT and CDR2 FQNNGV. DNA for the CDR3: TGTGCCAGCAGCATGGTGGGGGCCTTACGAGGGACTGAAGCTTTCTTT. Its protein is CASSMVGALRGTEAFF.

The sample holds a few counts of this clone. The gene calls are TRBV24-1 and TRBJ2-1; 11 nucleotides line up with TRBD2. Germline CDR1 KGHDR, CDR2 SFDVKD. The V and J ends lost 7 bases and 6 bases, in that order; junction bases with no gene match: 4. The CDR3 is 14 amino acids. CDR3 region: CATRTSGKSNEQFF. The CDR3 DNA reads TGTGCCACCAGGACTAGCGGGAAGAGCAATGAGCAGTTCTTC.

The chain combines TRBV20-1 with TRBJ2-4, with no clear D. Germline CDR1 is DFQATT and CDR2 is SNEGSKA (reference sequence). This CDR3 has 16 residues. V was shortened by 3 bases and J by 0 bases, with 15 bases between the two germline ends. The CDR3 DNA reads as TGCAGTGCTAGTAGGCTGGTAGCCGCAGCCAAAAACATTCAGTACTTC. Protein: CSASRLVAAAKNIQYF.

This rearrangement joins TRBV19 to TRBJ1-1, with TRBD1 matching over 7 bases. From germline, CDR1 is LNHDA and CDR2 SQIVND (reference sequence). With 4 bases clipped from V and 7 bases from J, the junction kept 12 bases outside the gene matches. This CDR3 is built from 15 residues. In nucleotides, the CDR3 is TGTGCCAGTAGTACCCTCCGAACAGGGGAACTTGAAGCTTTCTTT. It is translated as CASSTLRTGELEAFF. Full variable domain (outside the CDR3, taken from reference TRBV19 and TRBJ1-1): DGGITQSPKYLFRKEGQNVTLSCEQNLNHDAMYWYRQDPGQGLRLIYYSQIVNDFQKGDIAEGYSVSREKKESFPLTVTSAQKNPTAFYLCASSTLRTGELEAFFGQGTRLTVV.